This passage covers 10 T cell receptor beta chains from one sample sequenced in a study of cytomegalovirus exposure and HLA in healthy donors (TCRdb year 2017). The library was generated by the immunoSEQ multiplex PCR assay. The multiplex PCR relied on a mix of 60 forward primers for TCR Vbeta segments and 13 reverse primers for TCR Jbeta segments. TCRdb retrieved this table from immuneACCESS and kept in-frame rearrangements only. Not all clones are present; in checked studies, unresolved V genes account for under half, and no reason is known for the remainder. The sample table records under 130,000 clones; around 80% of these occur just once. 3% to 3.5% of the sample rests with the top ten. Sequencing was carried out using PBMCs. The receptor source for this set is a woman in her thirties or forties in good health and CMV-seronegative.

The genes are TRBV19 and TRBJ2-1, with 8 bases lining up with TRBD1. The CDR3 has 13 amino acids. Germline loops: CDR1 LNHDA, CDR2 SQIVND (reference sequence). Trimming removed 7 bases from V and 5 bases from J; junction bases left unmatched: 4. The CDR3 reads CASKGTGNNEQFF. As DNA, the CDR3 is TGTGCCAGTAAAGGGACAGGTAACAATGAGCAGTTCTTC. Looking up the rest from reference TRBV19 and TRBJ2-1 gives the full variable domain: DGGITQSPKYLFRKEGQNVTLSCEQNLNHDAMYWYRQDPGQGLRLIYYSQIVNDFQKGDIAEGYSVSREKKESFPLTVTSAQKNPTAFYLCASKGTGNNEQFFGPGTRLTVL.

J is TRBJ2-2 and V is TRBV7-8, with D perhaps matching TRBD2 (7 bases). CDR1 SGHVS and CDR2 FQNEAQ come from the germline V gene. CDR3 length equals 15 residues. Trimming removed 1 base from V and 4 bases from J, with 10 bases in between. The CDR3 coding sequence is TGTGCCAGCAGCTTAGGGAGGGGGGGCACCGGGGAGCTGTTTTTT. Its translation is CASSLGRGGTGELFF.

V and J are TRBV11-1 and TRBJ1-2; tentatively, D is TRBD1 (6 bases). The germline CDR1 and CDR2 sequences are SGHAT and FQDESV (reference sequence). CDR3 length: 13 residues. Trimming shortened V by 4 bases and J by 4 bases, and 10 bases separated the two germline ends. Here the CDR3 DNA reads TGTGCCAGCAGCTCAGGGGAAACCTATGGCTACACCTTC. Translated, it gives CASSSGETYGYTF.

This chain connects TRBV14 to TRBJ2-2, with 9 bases lining up with TRBD2. Losses at the gene ends were 4 bases for V and 7 bases for J; bases not matched to a gene: 1. The CDR3 length is 13 residues. Germline V gene sequence: CDR1 SGHDN, CDR2 FVKESK. Here the CDR3 DNA reads TGTGCCAGCAGCCGAGCGGGAGGCGGGGAGCTGTTTTTT. As protein: CASSRAGGGELFF. The variable domain in full, completed from reference TRBV14 and TRBJ2-2, reads EAGVTQFPSHSVIEKGQTVTLRCDPISGHDNLYWYRRVMGKEIKFLLHFVKESKQDESGMPNNRFLAERTGGTYSTLKVQPAELEDSGVYFCASSRAGGGELFFGEGSRLTVL.

Only a few counts were recorded for this clone. The rearrangement uses TRBV19 and TRBJ2-3; weak D call: TRBD1 (5 bases). V lost 5 bases, J lost 3 bases, and 9 bases lay in between. The germline CDR1 and CDR2 sequences are LNHDA and SQIVND (reference sequence). The CDR3 spans 13 residues. The CDR3 here is CASSPRTTDTQYF. Here the CDR3 DNA reads TGTGCCAGTAGTCCGCGGACAACAGATACGCAGTATTTT.

V gene TRBV4-3 combines with J gene TRBJ2-5, with 8 nucleotides matching TRBD2. This CDR3 has 14 amino acids. V was pared by 5 bases and J by 5 bases, with 7 bases of the junction left unmatched. CDR1 and CDR2 (germline): LGHNA, YSLEER. The CDR3: CASSSGLGLETQYF. The CDR3, as DNA: TGCGCCAGCAGCTCGGGACTAGGACTGGAGACCCAGTACTTC.

V usage is TRBV6-1 and J usage is TRBJ1-2; perhaps TRBD1 as D (6 bases). Between the trimmed V and J ends, which lost 2 bases and 4 bases, there was a span of 8 bases. Germline CDR1 MNHNS, CDR2 SASEGT. CDR3 length equals 13 residues. The CDR3 loop is CASSETGLYGYTF. CDR3 sequence (DNA): TGTGCCAGCAGTGAAACAGGGCTCTATGGCTACACCTTC.

The rearrangement links TRBV19 to TRBJ1-1; D perhaps matches TRBD1 (6 bases). The CDR3 covers 16 residues. Germline V gene sequence: CDR1 LNHDA, CDR2 SQIVND (reference sequence). V was shortened by 4 bases and J by 3 bases, with 18 bases between the two germline ends. CDR3 sequence reads: CASSRGRDTRHTEAFF. CDR3 DNA: TGTGCCAGTAGTAGGGGACGGGACACTCGTCACACTGAAGCTTTCTTT. Variable domain in full (rest from reference TRBV19 and TRBJ1-1): DGGITQSPKYLFRKEGQNVTLSCEQNLNHDAMYWYRQDPGQGLRLIYYSQIVNDFQKGDIAEGYSVSREKKESFPLTVTSAQKNPTAFYLCASSRGRDTRHTEAFFGQGTRLTVV.

V is TRBV27 and J is TRBJ1-1; tentatively, D is TRBD1 (6 bases). Germline V CDR1 and CDR2: MNHEY, SMNVEV (reference sequence). CDR3 length: 15 amino acids. V lost 4 bases, J lost 5 bases, and 17 bases lay in between. CDR3 protein: CASSSQWPGTTEAFF. The CDR3 DNA follows: TGTGCCAGCAGTTCCCAATGGCCCGGGACAACTGAAGCTTTCTTT.

The J gene is TRBJ2-1, the V gene TRBV19, with TRBD2 identical over 12 bases. This CDR3 has 15 residues. J gave up 4 bases and V 4 bases, and 2 bases lay outside the gene matches. The germline V gene encodes CDR1 LNHDA and CDR2 SQIVND (reference sequence). The CDR3 loop reads CASSTSGGEYNEQFF. In nucleotides, the CDR3 is TGTGCCAGTAGTACTAGCGGGGGGGAGTACAATGAGCAGTTCTTC.